This TCR beta chain derives from a study of vaccination effects on CD4 cells after COVID-19. Assay: immunoSEQ multiplex PCR; the TCRdb copy retains only in-frame clones and omits some. The repertoire holds 65,000 or so clones, with approximately 76% as singletons. The study, taken as a whole, reports: Convalescent patients numbered few in the study; early post-infection timepoints were missing entirely. After vaccination, at late timepoints, clones induced by infection and by vaccine contracted markedly.

This clone has more than one count but fewer than ten. The antigen is not known. Expansion of antigen-specific CD4+ T cells with viral peptide pools was carried out by the ViraFEST assay before sequencing. Culturing for more than eight days preceded CD4+ T cell isolation. Testing of the vaccine recipients showed negative nucleocapsid antibodies and no prior SARS-CoV-2 infection. Every well got around 2 million PBMC, which were grown with around 10 IU/ml IL-2 and about 10 ug/ml peptides. Replacing half the medium with IL-2 medium was done on days 3 and 7. The sequence was obtained from a human donor who received a COVID-19 vaccine. Material: CD4+ T cells from PBMCs cultured with HCoV-NL63 spike peptides, obtained before COVID-19 vaccination.

CDR3 amino acids: CAISESRGLAGTDTQYF. DNA for the CDR3: TGTGCCATCAGTGAGTCTCGTGGACTAGCGGGCACAGATACGCAGTATTTT. The gene calls are TRBV10-3 and TRBJ2-3; 10 bases agree with TRBD2. Per germline, CDR1 ENHRY and CDR2 SYGVKD. With 0 bases clipped from V and 1 base from J, the junction kept 4 bases outside the gene matches. The CDR3 is made up of 17 amino acids.